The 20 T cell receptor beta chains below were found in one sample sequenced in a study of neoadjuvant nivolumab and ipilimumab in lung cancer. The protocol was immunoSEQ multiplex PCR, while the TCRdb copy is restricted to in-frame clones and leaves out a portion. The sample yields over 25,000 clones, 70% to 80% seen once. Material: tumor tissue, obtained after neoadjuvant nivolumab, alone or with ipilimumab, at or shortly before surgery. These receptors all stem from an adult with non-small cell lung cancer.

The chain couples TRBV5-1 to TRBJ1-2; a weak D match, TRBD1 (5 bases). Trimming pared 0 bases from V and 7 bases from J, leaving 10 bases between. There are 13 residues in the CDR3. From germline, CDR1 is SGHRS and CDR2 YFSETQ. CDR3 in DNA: TGCGCCAGCAGCTTGGACAGGAGGGTTGGCTACACCTTC. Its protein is CASSLDRRVGYTF.

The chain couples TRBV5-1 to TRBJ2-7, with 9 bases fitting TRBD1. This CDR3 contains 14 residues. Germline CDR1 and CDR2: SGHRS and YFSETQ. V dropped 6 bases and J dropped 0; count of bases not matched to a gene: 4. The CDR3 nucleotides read TGCGCCAGCAAACCGGGACAGGGCTCCTACGAGCAGTACTTC. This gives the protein CASKPGQGSYEQYF.

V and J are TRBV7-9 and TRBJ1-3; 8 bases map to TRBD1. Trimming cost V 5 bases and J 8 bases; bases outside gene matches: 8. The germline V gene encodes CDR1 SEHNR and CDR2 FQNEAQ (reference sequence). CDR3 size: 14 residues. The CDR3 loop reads CASSPGQGPDTIYF. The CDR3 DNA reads TGTGCCAGCAGCCCAGGACAGGGACCGGACACCATATATTTT. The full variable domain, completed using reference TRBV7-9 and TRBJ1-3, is DTGVSQNPRHKITKRGQNVTFRCDPISEHNRLYWYRQTLGQGPEFLTYFQNEAQLEKSRLLSDRFSAERPKGSFSTLEIQRTEQGDSAMYLCASSPGQGPDTIYFGEGSWLTVV.

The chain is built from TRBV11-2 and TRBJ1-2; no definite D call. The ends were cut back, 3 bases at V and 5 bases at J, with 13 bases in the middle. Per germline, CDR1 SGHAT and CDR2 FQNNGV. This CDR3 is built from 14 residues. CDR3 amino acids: CASSFQAGLYGYTF. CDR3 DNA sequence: TGTGCCAGCAGCTTTCAGGCAGGCTTATATGGCTACACCTTC.

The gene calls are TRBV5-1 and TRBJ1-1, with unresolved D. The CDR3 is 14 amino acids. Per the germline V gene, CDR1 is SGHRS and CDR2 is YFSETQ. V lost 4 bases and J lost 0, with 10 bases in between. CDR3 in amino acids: CASSVREMNTEAFF. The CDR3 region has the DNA TGCGCCAGCAGCGTCAGAGAGATGAACACTGAAGCTTTCTTT.

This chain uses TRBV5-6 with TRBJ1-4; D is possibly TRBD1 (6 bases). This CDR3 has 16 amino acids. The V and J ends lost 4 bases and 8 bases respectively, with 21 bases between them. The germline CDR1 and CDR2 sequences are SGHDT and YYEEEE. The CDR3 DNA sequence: TGTGCCAGCAGCCCAGGAGGGGGGACAATCAACGAAAAACTGTTTTTT. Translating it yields CASSPGGGTINEKLFF.

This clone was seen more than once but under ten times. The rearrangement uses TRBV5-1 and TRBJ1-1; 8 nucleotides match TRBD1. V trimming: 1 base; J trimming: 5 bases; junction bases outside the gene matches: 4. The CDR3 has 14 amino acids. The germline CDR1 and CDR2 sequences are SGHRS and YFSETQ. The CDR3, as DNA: TGCGCCAGCAGCTTGACCGGACAGGGAACTGAAGCTTTCTTT. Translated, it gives CASSLTGQGTEAFF.

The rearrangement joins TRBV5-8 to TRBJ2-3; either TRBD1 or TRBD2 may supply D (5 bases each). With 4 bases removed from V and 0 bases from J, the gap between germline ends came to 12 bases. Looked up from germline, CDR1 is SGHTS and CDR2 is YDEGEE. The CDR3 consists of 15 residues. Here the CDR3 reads CASSQHGASTDTQYF. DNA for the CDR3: TGTGCCAGCAGCCAACACGGGGCCAGCACAGATACGCAGTATTTT.

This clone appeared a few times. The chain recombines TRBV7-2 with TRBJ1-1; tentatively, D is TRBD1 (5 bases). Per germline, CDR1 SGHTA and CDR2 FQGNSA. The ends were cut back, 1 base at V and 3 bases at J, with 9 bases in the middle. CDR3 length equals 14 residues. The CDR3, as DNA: TGTGCCAGCAGCTTAGTCGGGGGGTACACTGAAGCTTTCTTT. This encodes CASSLVGGYTEAFF.

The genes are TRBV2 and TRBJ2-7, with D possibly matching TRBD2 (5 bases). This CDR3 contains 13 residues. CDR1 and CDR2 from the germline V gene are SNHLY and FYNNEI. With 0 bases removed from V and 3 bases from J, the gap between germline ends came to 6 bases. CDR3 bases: TGTGCCAGCAGTGAAGCGGAGGTCTACGAGCAGTACTTC. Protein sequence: CASSEAEVYEQYF.

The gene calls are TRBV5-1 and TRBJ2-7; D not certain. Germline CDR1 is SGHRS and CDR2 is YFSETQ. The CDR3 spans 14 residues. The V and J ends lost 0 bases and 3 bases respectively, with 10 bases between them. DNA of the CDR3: TGCGCCAGCAGCTTGGCTGCCGGATTCTACGAGCAGTACTTC. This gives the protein CASSLAAGFYEQYF.

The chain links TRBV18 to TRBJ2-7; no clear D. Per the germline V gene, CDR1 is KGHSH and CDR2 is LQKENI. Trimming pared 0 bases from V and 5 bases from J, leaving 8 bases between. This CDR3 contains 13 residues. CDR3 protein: CASSPPNADEQYF. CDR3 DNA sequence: TGTGCCAGCTCACCACCAAACGCGGACGAGCAGTACTTC.

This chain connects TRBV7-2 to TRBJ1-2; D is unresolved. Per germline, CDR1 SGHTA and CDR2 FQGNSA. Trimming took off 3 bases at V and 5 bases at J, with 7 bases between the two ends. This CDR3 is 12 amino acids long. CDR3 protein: CASSLLGYGYTF. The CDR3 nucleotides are TGTGCCAGCAGCTTGCTTGGATATGGCTACACCTTC.

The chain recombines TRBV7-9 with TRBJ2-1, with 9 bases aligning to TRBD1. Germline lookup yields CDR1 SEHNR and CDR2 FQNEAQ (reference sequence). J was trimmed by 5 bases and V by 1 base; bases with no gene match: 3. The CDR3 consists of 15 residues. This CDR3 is CASSLVGQGNNEQFF. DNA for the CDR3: TGTGCCAGCAGCTTAGTGGGACAGGGTAACAATGAGCAGTTCTTC.

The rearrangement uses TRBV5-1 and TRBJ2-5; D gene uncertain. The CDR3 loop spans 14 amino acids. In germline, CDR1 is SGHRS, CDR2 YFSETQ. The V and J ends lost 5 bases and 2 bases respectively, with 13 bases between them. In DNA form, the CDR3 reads TGCGCCAGCAGTCCCCGAATCTCACAAGAGACCCAGTACTTC. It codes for CASSPRISQETQYF.

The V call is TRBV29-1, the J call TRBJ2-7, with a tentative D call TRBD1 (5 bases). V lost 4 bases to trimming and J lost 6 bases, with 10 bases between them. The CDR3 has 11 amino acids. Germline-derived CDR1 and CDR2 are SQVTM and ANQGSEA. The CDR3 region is CSVAAGSEQYF. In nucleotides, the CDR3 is TGCAGCGTTGCGGCAGGGTCCGAGCAGTACTTC.

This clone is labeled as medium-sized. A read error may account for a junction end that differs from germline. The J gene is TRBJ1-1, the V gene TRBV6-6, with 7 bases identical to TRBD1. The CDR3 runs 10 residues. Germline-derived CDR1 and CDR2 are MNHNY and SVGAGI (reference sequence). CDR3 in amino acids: CASDLGQPHF. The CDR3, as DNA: TGTGCCAGCGACCTGGGACAGCCCCACTTT.

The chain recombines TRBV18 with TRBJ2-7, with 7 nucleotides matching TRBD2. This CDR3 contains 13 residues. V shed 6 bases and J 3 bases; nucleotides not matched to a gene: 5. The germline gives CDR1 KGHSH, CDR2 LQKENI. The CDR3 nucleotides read TGTGCCAGCTCCCAGGGAGGGGACTACGAGCAGTACTTC. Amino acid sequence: CASSQGGDYEQYF.

This CDR3 reads CASSAESGNTIYF. The CDR3 coding sequence is TGTGCCAGCAGCGCAGAATCTGGAAACACCATATATTTT. The chain joins TRBV6-1 to TRBJ1-3, with no clear D. The CDR3 loop spans 13 amino acids. Germline V gene data show CDR1 as MNHNS and CDR2 as SASEGT. Trimming stripped 6 bases from V and 1 base from J, with 7 bases between.

The CDR3 spells CASTPPQGSTDTQYF. The CDR3 nucleotides read TGTGCCAGCACCCCCCCCCAGGGGAGCACAGATACGCAGTATTTT. The chain combines TRBV7-2 with TRBJ2-3; tentative D call: TRBD1 (6 bases). CDR1 is SGHTA and CDR2 is FQGNSA in the germline V gene. This CDR3 contains 15 residues. Trimming stripped 7 bases from V and 0 bases from J, with 14 bases between.